These 13 T cell receptor delta chains originate from one sample sequenced in a study of Vδ1+ human thymocytes. Findings and limits, study-wide: In the thymus, TRG and TRD repertoires looked highly polyclonal with Gaussian CDR3 lengths.

What these receptors recognize is not known. Sequences come from RNA converted to cDNA by reverse transcription. CDR3 amplicons came from multiplex PCR with pooled V-gene forward and constant-region reverse primers. TCRdb applied CATT to the multiplex PCR reads for clone calling. The sample contains 21,000 or so delta-chain clones, roughly 7.3% of which appear only once. Sequenced: Vdelta1+ gamma-delta thymocytes from the thymus. Documented subset: FACS-sorted CD3+ TCRalphabeta- TCRVdelta1+ TCRVdelta2- thymocytes. The origin of the receptors is a child in the first two years of life who had congenital heart surgery.

This chain uses TRDV1 with TRDJ1; possible D gene TRDD3, 6 bases. Looked up from germline, CDR1 is TSWWSYY and CDR2 is QGS. The V gene lost 5 bases and the J gene lost 0 bases, with 22 bases spanning the gap. There are 18 residues in the CDR3. CDR3 coding DNA: TGTGCTCTTGGGCCCCCTTCTCACTTGGGGGCCCACACCGATAAACTCATCTTT. It is translated as CALGPPSHLGAHTDKLIF.

V usage is TRDV1 and J usage is TRDJ1; 7 bases align to TRDD3. The CDR3 spans 16 residues. Unmatched junction bases numbered 7, after V lost 3 bases and J lost 0 bases. The germline V gene has CDR1 TSWWSYY and CDR2 QGS. In DNA form, the CDR3 reads TGTGCTCTTGGGGAGTACCCTGGGGGGTACACCGATAAACTCATCTTT. This gives the protein CALGEYPGGYTDKLIF.

In its sample, this clone was seen a few times. This specimen includes other DNA sequences encoding the same CDR3. This chain links TRDV1 with TRDJ1; tentative D call: TRDD3 (10 bases). Germline CDR1 is TSWWSYY and CDR2 is QGS. V lost 5 bases to trimming and J lost 0 bases, with 28 bases between them. The CDR3 loop spans 20 amino acids. The CDR3, as DNA: TGTGCTCTTGGGCCATCCTTCCTACTGGGGGATGTTGGTCACACCGATAAACTCATCTTT. Translation: CALGPSFLLGDVGHTDKLIF.

The genes are TRDV1 and TRDJ1; 10 bases fit TRDD3. Trimming cost V 1 base and J 0 bases; bases outside gene matches: 11. Germline CDR1 is TSWWSYY and CDR2 is QGS. CDR3 length: 19 amino acids. In DNA, the CDR3 is TGTGCTCTTGGGGAACCGACGGGGTGGACTGGGGGATACACCGATAAACTCATCTTT. It encodes CALGEPTGWTGGYTDKLIF.

This sequence joins TRDV1 and TRDJ1; D is perhaps TRDD2 (9 bases). CDR3 size: 19 residues. CDR1 is TSWWSYY and CDR2 is QGS in the germline V gene. Trimming cost V 4 bases and J 10 bases, with 34 bases left between them. DNA of the CDR3: TGTGCTCTTGGGGGCCAACATCGGCCTTCCTACTGGGGGCCCACCAGACTCATCTTT. This encodes CALGGQHRPSYWGPTRLIF.

The chain has TRDV1 and TRDJ1; 9 bases are a match to TRDD3. Looked up from germline, CDR1 is TSWWSYY and CDR2 is QGS. The ends lost 3 bases at V and 7 bases at J; junction bases unmatched: 24. This CDR3 is built from 20 residues. Written as DNA, the CDR3 is TGTGCTCTTGGGGACTCACTCCCTACCGCTTTCGTACTGGGGGACCGTAAACTCATCTTT. Translating it yields CALGDSLPTAFVLGDRKLIF.

The chain is built from TRDV2 and TRDJ3, with 12 bases that match TRDD3. As TCRdb names no J gene, one was assigned here on the basis of a DNA match to germline. V was pared by 0 bases and J by 0 bases, with 23 bases of the junction left unmatched. CDR1 and CDR2 from the germline V gene are GEAIGNYY and EKD. This CDR3 spans 26 amino acids. CDR3 region: CACDTGRKTGGYFFCVPSWDTRQMFF. In DNA form, the CDR3 reads TGTGCCTGTGACACCGGCCGCAAAACTGGGGGATACTTTTTTTGTGTCCCCTCCTGGGACACCCGACAGATGTTTTTC.

The rearrangement links TRDV1 to TRDJ1; possibly TRDD2 for D (6 bases). From germline, CDR1 is TSWWSYY and CDR2 QGS. V was trimmed by 0 bases and J by 2 bases, leaving 22 bases between them. The CDR3 has 19 residues. CDR3 bases: TGTGCTCTTGGGGAACTCTCTCCTACGAGGGGAGAGAAAACCGATAAACTCATCTTT. Encoded protein: CALGELSPTRGEKTDKLIF.

This clone has a handful of counts. This chain connects TRDV1 to TRDJ1, with D perhaps TRDD3 (6 bases). TCRdb is silent on the J gene; assignment here came from matching the DNA to germline. V was trimmed by 5 bases and J by 0 bases, leaving 25 bases between them. Germline V lookup: CDR1 TSWWSYY, CDR2 QGS. The CDR3 runs 19 residues. This CDR3 is CALGPRGFWGDMYTDKLIF. The CDR3 DNA reads TGTGCTCTTGGGCCCCGGGGGTTCTGGGGAGACATGTACACCGATAAACTCATCTTT.

This chain links TRDV1 with TRDJ1; TRDD3 agrees at 9 bases. Trimming cost V 4 bases and J 0 bases; bases outside gene matches: 27. Germline V gene lookup returns CDR1 TSWWSYY and CDR2 QGS. The CDR3 is 23 amino acids. The CDR3 loop reads CALGAWCSPVTPGDTRYTDKLIF. In DNA, the CDR3 is TGTGCTCTTGGGGCCTGGTGTTCCCCCGTTACTCCGGGGGATACTCGATACACCGATAAACTCATCTTT.

This clone showed up just a few times. The V call is TRDV1, the J call TRDJ1; no clear D gene. Trimming cost V 3 bases and J 2 bases, with 7 bases left between them. From germline, CDR1 is TSWWSYY and CDR2 QGS. The CDR3 is 13 amino acids. CDR3 sequence reads: CALGEGWTDKLIF. DNA of the CDR3: TGTGCTCTTGGGGAGGGGTGGACCGATAAACTCATCTTT.

The gene calls are TRDV1 and TRDJ1, with 9 bases matching TRDD3. As TCRdb names no J gene, one was assigned here on the basis of a DNA match to germline. CDR1 is TSWWSYY and CDR2 is QGS in the germline V gene. The CDR3 consists of 22 residues. The trim removed 0 bases at V and 1 base at J, leaving 21 bases unmatched. CDR3 in amino acids: CALGELAWPITGGTRGTDKLIF. The CDR3 DNA reads as TGTGCTCTTGGGGAACTGGCGTGGCCGATTACTGGGGGAACCAGGGGCACCGATAAACTCATCTTT.

The rearrangement joins TRDV1 to TRDJ1; 8 bases map to TRDD3. J was trimmed by 2 bases and V by 3 bases; bases with no gene match: 23. Germline lookup yields CDR1 TSWWSYY and CDR2 QGS. This CDR3 has 21 amino acids. The CDR3 sequence: CALGDRSPPRGDKWGTDKLIF. The CDR3 nucleotides read TGTGCTCTTGGGGACCGTTCCCCCCCTAGGGGGGATAAGTGGGGAACCGATAAACTCATCTTT.